Listed here is a single T cell receptor beta chain. This sample is drawn from a study of STAT5B mutations in CD4+ large granular lymphocyte leukemia. Germline V gene lookup returns CDR1 LGHNT and CDR2 FRNRAP. V lost 3 bases to trimming and J lost 4 bases, with 7 bases between them. The CDR3 spans 12 residues. The repertoire was sequenced with immunoSEQ multiplex PCR; TCRdb's copy has only in-frame clones and lacks some. The data contain 40,000 to 45,000 clones, 81% of them singletons. Sequenced sample: CD4+ T cells from blood buffy coats. The rearrangement uses TRBV12-5 and TRBJ2-7, with no clear D. This clonotype was sampled from a human donor in good health. CDR3 bases: TGTGCTAGTGGTTTAAAGGTTTACGAGCAGTACTTC. Its protein is CASGLKVYEQYF.